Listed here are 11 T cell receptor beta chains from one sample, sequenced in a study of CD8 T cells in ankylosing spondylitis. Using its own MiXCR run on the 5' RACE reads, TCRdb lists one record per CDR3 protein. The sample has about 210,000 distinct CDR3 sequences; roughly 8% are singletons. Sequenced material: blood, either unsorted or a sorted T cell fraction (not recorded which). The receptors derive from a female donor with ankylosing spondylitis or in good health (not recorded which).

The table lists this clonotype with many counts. In DNA, the CDR3 is TGCGCCAGCAGTGAGGGACTAGCGGGAGTGAGTGAGCAGTTCTTC. Protein: CASSEGLAGVSEQFF. V gene TRBV10-1 combines with J gene TRBJ2-1, with 13 bases matching TRBD2. The CDR3 contains 15 residues. With V trimmed by 2 bases and J by 9 bases, 4 bases remained unmatched. Germline-derived CDR1 and CDR2 are WNHNN and SYGVQD (reference sequence).

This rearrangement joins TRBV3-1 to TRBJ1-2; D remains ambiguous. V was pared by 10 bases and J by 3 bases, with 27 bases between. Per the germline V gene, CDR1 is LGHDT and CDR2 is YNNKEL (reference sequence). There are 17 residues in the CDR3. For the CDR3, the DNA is TGTGCCACCTGCCAAGATATCCCGGCGGGGATTGACTATGGCTACACCTTC. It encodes CATCQDIPAGIDYGYTF.

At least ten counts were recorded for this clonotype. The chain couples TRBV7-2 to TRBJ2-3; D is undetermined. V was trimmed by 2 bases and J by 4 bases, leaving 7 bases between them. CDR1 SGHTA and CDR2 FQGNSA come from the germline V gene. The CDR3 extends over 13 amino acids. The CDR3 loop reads CASSLKMADTQYF. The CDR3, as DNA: TGTGCCAGCAGCTTAAAGATGGCAGATACGCAGTATTTT. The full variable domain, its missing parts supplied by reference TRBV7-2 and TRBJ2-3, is GAGVSQSPSNKVTEKGKDVELRCDPISGHTALYWYRQSLGQGLEFLIYFQGNSAPDKSGLPSDRFSAERTGGSVSTLTIQRTQQEDSAVYLCASSLKMADTQYFGPGTRLTVL.

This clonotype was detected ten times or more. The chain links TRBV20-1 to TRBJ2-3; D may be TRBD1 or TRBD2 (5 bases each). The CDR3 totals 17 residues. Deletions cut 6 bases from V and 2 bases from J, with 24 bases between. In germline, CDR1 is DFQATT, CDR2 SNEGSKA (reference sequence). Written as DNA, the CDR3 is TGCAGTGCGCAAAGTCGTGGGGGAACAGGTTCCACAGATACGCAGTATTTT. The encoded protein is CSAQSRGGTGSTDTQYF.

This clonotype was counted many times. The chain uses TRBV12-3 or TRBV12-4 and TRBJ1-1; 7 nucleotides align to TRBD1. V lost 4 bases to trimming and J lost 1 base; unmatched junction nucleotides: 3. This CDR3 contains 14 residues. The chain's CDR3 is CASSSRQGNTEAFF. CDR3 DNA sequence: TGTGCCAGCAGTTCCAGACAGGGGAACACTGAAGCTTTCTTT.

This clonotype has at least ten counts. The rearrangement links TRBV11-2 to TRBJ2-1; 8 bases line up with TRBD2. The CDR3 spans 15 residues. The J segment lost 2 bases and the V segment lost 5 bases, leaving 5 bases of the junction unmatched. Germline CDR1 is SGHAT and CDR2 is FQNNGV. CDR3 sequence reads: CASSKTSVTYNEQFF. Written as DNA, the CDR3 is TGTGCCAGCAGCAAGACTAGCGTAACCTACAATGAGCAGTTCTTC.

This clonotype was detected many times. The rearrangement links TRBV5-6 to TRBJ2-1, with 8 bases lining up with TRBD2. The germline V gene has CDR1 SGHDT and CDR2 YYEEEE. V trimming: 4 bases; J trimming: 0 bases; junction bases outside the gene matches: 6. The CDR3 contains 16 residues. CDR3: CASSGAGVLSYNEQFF. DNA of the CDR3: TGTGCCAGCAGCGGAGCGGGAGTACTCTCCTACAATGAGCAGTTCTTC. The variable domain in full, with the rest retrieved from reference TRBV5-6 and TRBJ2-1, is DAGVTQSPTHLIKTRGQQVTLRCSPKSGHDTVSWYQQALGQGPQFIFQYYEEEERQRGNFPDRFSGHQFPNYSSELNVNALLLGDSALYLCASSGAGVLSYNEQFFGPGTRLTVL.

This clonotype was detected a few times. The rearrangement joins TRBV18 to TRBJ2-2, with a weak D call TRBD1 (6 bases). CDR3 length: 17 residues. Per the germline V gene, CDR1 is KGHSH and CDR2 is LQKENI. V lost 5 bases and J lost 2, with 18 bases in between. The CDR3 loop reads CASSKVKDRLNTGELFF. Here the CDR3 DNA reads TGTGCCAGCTCAAAAGTAAAGGACAGACTCAACACCGGGGAGCTGTTTTTT.

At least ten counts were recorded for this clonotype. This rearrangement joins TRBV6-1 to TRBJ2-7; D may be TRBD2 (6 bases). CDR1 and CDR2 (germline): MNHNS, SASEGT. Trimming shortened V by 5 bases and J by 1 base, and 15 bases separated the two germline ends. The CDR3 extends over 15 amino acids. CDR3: CASSKRALGSYEQYF. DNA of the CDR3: TGTGCCAGCAGTAAGCGGGCTTTAGGGTCCTACGAGCAGTACTTC.

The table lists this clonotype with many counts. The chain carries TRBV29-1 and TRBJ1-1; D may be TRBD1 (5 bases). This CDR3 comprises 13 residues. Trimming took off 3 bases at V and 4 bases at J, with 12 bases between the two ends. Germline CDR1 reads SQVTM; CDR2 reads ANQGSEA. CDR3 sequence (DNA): TGCAGCGTTGAGGCTCAGGGAGGCACTGAAGCTTTCTTT. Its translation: CSVEAQGGTEAFF.

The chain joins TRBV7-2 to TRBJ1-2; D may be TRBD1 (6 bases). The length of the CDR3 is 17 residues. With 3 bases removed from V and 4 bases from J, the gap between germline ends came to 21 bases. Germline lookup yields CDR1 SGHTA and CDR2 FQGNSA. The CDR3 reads CASSFTGGQGGGYGYTF. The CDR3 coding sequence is TGTGCCAGCAGCTTCACTGGGGGGCAGGGAGGAGGCTATGGCTACACCTTC.